This T cell receptor beta chain is drawn from a study of CD8+ T cells in alopecia areata. The study's findings and limits: Researchers reported that TCR sharing among patients proved less clear than in mice, possibly HLA-linked.

Extraction and reverse transcription of RNA yielded cDNA as the sequencing template. Assay: immunoSEQ multiplex PCR; the TCRdb copy retains only in-frame clones and omits some. The sample includes hundreds of thousands of clones, about 53% of them seen just once. The CDR3 spans 13 residues. The germline gives CDR1 SGHRS, CDR2 YFSETQ. The germline V and J ends were trimmed by 2 bases and 3 bases, with 7 bases remaining between them. Lesional scalp tissue (obtained by punch biopsy) and peripheral blood were collected from alopecia areata patients. Concerning this clone: Its antigen is currently unknown.

This material consisted of CD4+ T cells sorted from blood, taken at week 0. This sequence was found in a human donor with alopecia areata. The chain uses TRBV5-1 and TRBJ2-3; D gene uncertain. CDR3: CASSFFKTDTQYF. CDR3 sequence (DNA): TGCGCCAGCAGCTTCTTCAAAACAGATACGCAGTATTTT. Combining the CDR3 with reference TRBV5-1 and TRBJ2-3 gives the whole variable domain KAGVTQTPRYLIKTRGQQVTLSCSPISGHRSVSWYQQTPGQGLQFLFEYFSETQRNKGNFPGRFSGRQFSNSRSEMNVSTLELGDSALYLCASSFFKTDTQYFGPGTRLTVL.